One and the same sample provided the 10 T cell receptor beta chains below, sequenced in a study of T cells in Graves' hyperthyroidism and ophthalmopathy (dated by TCRdb to the late 2010s). Library prep was done by multiplex PCR. The sequencing machine was an Illumina HiSeq 2000. The TCR beta CDR3 regions were amplified from RNA transcripts. The TCR CDR3 was subjected to a first round of RT-PCR using the HTBI primer set and the Qiagen OneStep RT-PCR kit. In TCRdb, the public reads were trimmed at Q25 with fastp and aligned with MiXCR, with productive beta chains retained. A single entry per CDR3 protein holds the most common genes and DNA from its merged rows. The sample profile shows approximately 370,000 distinct CDR3 sequences; 17% of them were found once. Approximately 30% of the sample is in the top ten clones. Sequenced material: blood. The receptors were gathered from a woman under 40 with Graves' hyperthyroidism that later progressed to Graves' ophthalmopathy.

This clonotype was seen repeatedly, ten times or more. The chain recombines TRBV25-1 with TRBJ2-6; TRBD2 matches 7 bases. V gave up 4 bases and J gave up 3 bases; unmatched junction bases: 15. In germline, CDR1 is MGHDK, CDR2 SYGVNS. There are 19 residues in the CDR3. The CDR3 sequence: CASSGGTGGRFGGANVLTF. In DNA, the CDR3 is TGTGCCAGCAGTGGCGGGACTGGCGGGAGATTTGGTGGGGCCAACGTCCTGACTTTC.

This clonotype was observed many times. This chain links TRBV24-1 with TRBJ2-3; 12 bases fit TRBD2. The CDR3 contains 16 residues. The J segment lost 4 bases and the V segment lost 0 bases, leaving 1 base of the junction unmatched. Germline loops: CDR1 KGHDR, CDR2 SFDVKD. The CDR3 bases are TGTGCCACCAGTGATTTGAGACTAGCGGGAGCAGATACGCAGTATTTT. Translated: CATSDLRLAGADTQYF.

CDR3 residues: CASSSPQGGSYNSPLHF. CDR3 in DNA: TGTGCCAGCAGTTCCCCGCAGGGGGGCTCCTATAATTCACCCCTCCACTTT. J is TRBJ1-6 and V is TRBV28; 7 bases match TRBD1. The CDR3 is 17 amino acids. Trimming removed 4 bases from V and 0 bases from J; junction bases left unmatched: 6. Looked up from germline, CDR1 is MDHEN and CDR2 is SYDVKM.

The genes are TRBV4-1 and TRBJ1-6, with D possibly TRBD1 on 6 matching bases. Germline V gives CDR1 MGHRA, CDR2 YSYEKL. Trimming removed 0 bases at V and 10 bases at J, with 16 bases between. The CDR3 covers 16 residues. CDR3 nucleotides: TGCGCCAGCAGCCAAGAAGGTGGGGGGCAAGGCTCACCCCTCCACTTT. Translated, it gives CASSQEGGGQGSPLHF.

There are many counts of this clonotype. The chain combines TRBV4-1 with TRBJ1-1; no firm D call. CDR1 and CDR2 from the germline V gene are MGHRA and YSYEKL. The CDR3 is 14 amino acids. The ends were cut back, 1 base at V and 1 base at J, with 7 bases in the middle. DNA of the CDR3: TGCGCCAGCAGCCAAGGTCCGGCGAACACTGAAGCTTTCTTT. Translated, it gives CASSQGPANTEAFF.

This clonotype came up a few times. This rearrangement joins TRBV5-1 to TRBJ1-1; no definite D call. The CDR3 sequence is 17 residues long. Germline assignment: CDR1 SGHRS and CDR2 YFSETQ. V was clipped by 0 bases and J by 0 bases, with 15 bases between them. CDR3 region: CASSLEPTATMNTEAFF. CDR3 nucleotide sequence: TGCGCCAGCAGCTTGGAGCCGACGGCTACAATGAACACTGAAGCTTTCTTT.

This clonotype was observed many times. The V and J genes are TRBV12-3 or TRBV12-4 and TRBJ1-2; TRBD1 might be the D (5 bases). Trimming shortened V by 3 bases and J by 4 bases, and 12 bases separated the two germline ends. This CDR3 comprises 14 residues. In DNA form, the CDR3 reads TGTGCCAGCAGTTTCCGGCGACAGAGCTATGGCTACACCTTC. Residues: CASSFRRQSYGYTF.

This clonotype was observed at least ten times. V gene TRBV18 combines with J gene TRBJ2-3; TRBD1 matches at 8 bases. V lost 3 bases, J lost 3 bases, and 5 bases stayed unmatched. Germline assignment: CDR1 KGHSH and CDR2 LQKENI. The CDR3 is 15 residues long. This CDR3 is CASSPRQGTTDTQYF. The CDR3 nucleotides read TGTGCCAGCTCACCTAGACAGGGGACAACAGATACGCAGTATTTT.

This clonotype has a count of ten or more. The chain employs TRBV10-3 and TRBJ1-2; no clear D gene. V was clipped by 2 bases and J by 4 bases, with 14 bases between them. Germline V lookup: CDR1 ENHRY, CDR2 SYGVKD. The CDR3 is made up of 15 amino acids. The CDR3 DNA sequence: TGTGCCATCAGTGAGGTTGTAGGCGGCCGCTATGGCTACACCTTC. This sequence encodes CAISEVVGGRYGYTF.

This clonotype has only a few counts. The chain employs TRBV29-1 and TRBJ1-2; D remains unclear. V lost 2 bases and J 3 bases, leaving 7 bases between the germline ends. CDR3 size: 12 residues. Germline loops: CDR1 SQVTM, CDR2 ANQGSEA. The CDR3 sequence: CSVETHDYGYTF. In DNA, the CDR3 is TGCAGCGTTGAAACACATGACTATGGCTACACCTTC. Based on the CDR3 plus reference TRBV29-1 and TRBJ1-2, the full variable domain is SAVISQKPSRDICQRGTSLTIQCQVDSQVTMMFWYRQQPGQSLTLIATANQGSEATYESGFVIDKFPISRPNLTFSTLTVSNMSPEDSSIYLCSVETHDYGYTFGSGTRLTVV.